Listed here are 5 T cell receptor beta chains from one sample, sequenced in a study of blood T cell repertoires in COVID-19. Method: immunoSEQ multiplex PCR; TCRdb's copy keeps in-frame clones and lacks some. The table has roughly 220,000 clones, around 90% seen once. The sequencing input was peripheral blood. These TCRs come from a man in his 60s with acute or convalescent COVID-19.

The chain is built from TRBV15 and TRBJ1-4, with TRBD1 matching 9 bases. The junction had 13 bases not matched to a gene; V was cut back by 3 bases and J by 5 bases. The CDR3 sequence is 18 residues long. Germline CDR1 and CDR2: LNHNV and YYDKDF (reference sequence). This CDR3 reads CATSRGEGQGWRNEKLFF. The CDR3 DNA is TGTGCCACCAGCAGGGGGGAAGGACAGGGGTGGAGAAATGAAAAACTGTTTTTT.

The CDR3 nucleotides read TGCGCCAGCAGCCCGCAGACAGGGGGCTATAATTCACCCCTCCACTTT. Encoded protein: CASSPQTGGYNSPLHF. The chain carries TRBV5-1 and TRBJ1-6; 9 bases align to TRBD1. The junction had 5 bases not matched to a gene; V was cut back by 4 bases and J by 3 bases. Germline CDR1 is SGHRS and CDR2 is YFSETQ. The CDR3 runs to 16 residues.

The table lists this clone with a few counts. This sequence joins TRBV3-1 (or the pseudogene TRBV3-2) and TRBJ1-4; D is perhaps TRBD1 (6 bases). The CDR3 has 16 amino acids. V was clipped by 2 bases and J by 3 bases, with 13 bases between them. Germline loops: CDR1 LGHDT, CDR2 YNNKEL (reference sequence). CDR3 region: CASSQRGRGANEKLFF. CDR3 bases: TGTGCCAGCAGCCAAAGGGGGAGGGGAGCTAATGAAAAACTGTTTTTT.

The CDR3 here is CASTVAGGFYEQYF. The CDR3 DNA is TGTGCCAGCACCGTAGCGGGGGGTTTCTACGAGCAGTACTTC. The gene calls are TRBV2 and TRBJ2-7; the match to TRBD2 covers 10 bases. The CDR3 extends over 14 amino acids. The ends lost 7 bases at V and 3 bases at J; junction bases unmatched: 6. From germline, CDR1 is SNHLY and CDR2 FYNNEI.

For the CDR3, the DNA is TGTGCCAGCGGGACAGGGGGCCCCCCAAGCACAGATACGCAGTATTTT. Translation gives CASGTGGPPSTDTQYF. The V gene is TRBV9, the J gene TRBJ2-3, with 12 bases that match TRBD1. CDR1 SGDLS and CDR2 YYNGEE come from the germline V gene. V lost 7 bases to trimming and J lost 0 bases; unmatched junction nucleotides: 6. This CDR3 has 16 amino acids.